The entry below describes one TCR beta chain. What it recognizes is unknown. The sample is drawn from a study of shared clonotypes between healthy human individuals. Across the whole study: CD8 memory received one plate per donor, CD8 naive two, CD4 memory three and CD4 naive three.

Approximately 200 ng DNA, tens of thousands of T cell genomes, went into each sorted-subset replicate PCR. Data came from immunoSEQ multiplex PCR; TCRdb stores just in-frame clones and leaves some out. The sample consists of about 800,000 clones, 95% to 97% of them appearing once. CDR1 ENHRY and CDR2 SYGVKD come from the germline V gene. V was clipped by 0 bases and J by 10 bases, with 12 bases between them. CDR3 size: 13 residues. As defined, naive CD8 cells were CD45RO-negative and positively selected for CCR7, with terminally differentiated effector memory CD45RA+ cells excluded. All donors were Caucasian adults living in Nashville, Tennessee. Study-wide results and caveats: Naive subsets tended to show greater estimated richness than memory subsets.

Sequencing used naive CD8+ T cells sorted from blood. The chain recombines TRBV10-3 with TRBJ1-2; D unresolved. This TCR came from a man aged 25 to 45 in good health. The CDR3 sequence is CAISESRLPDYTF. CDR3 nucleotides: TGTGCCATCAGTGAGTCTAGACTTCCGGACTACACCTTC.